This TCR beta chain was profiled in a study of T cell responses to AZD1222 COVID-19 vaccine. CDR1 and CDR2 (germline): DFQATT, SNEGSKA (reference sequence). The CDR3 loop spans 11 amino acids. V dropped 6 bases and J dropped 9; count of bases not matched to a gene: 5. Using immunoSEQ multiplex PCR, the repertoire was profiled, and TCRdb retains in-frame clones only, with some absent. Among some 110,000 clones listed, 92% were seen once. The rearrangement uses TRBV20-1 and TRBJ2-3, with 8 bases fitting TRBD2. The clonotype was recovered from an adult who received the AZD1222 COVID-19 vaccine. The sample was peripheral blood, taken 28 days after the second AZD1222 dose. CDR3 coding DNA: TGCAGTGCATCGGGACTAGGGACGCAGTATTTT. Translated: CSASGLGTQYF.